Listed here are 5 T cell receptor beta chains from one sample, sequenced in a study of CD8+CD57+ T cells in acquired aplastic anemia. Genomic DNA constituted the template upon which TCR beta VDJ and CDR3 profiling was performed. TCRdb re-called the reads with MiXCR, one entry per CDR3 protein. This sample has about 270,000 distinct CDR3 sequences; 50% to 70% occur once, and the top ten carry 8%. Sequencing used sorted CD4+, CD8+, or CD8+CD57+ T cells (not recorded which) from PBMCs. The receptors derive from a human donor with severe aplastic anemia or a healthy control (not recorded which).

This clonotype has a single count. The CDR3 nucleotides are TGCAGCGTTGTAGACACCATTGGGGGTATGGGACGGGAGCAGTTCTTC. Amino acids: CSVVDTIGGMGREQFF. This rearrangement joins TRBV29-1 to TRBJ2-1, with D possibly being TRBD1 or TRBD2 (5 bases each). Trimming shortened V by 4 bases and J by 10 bases, and 26 bases separated the two germline ends. The CDR3 covers 16 residues. Germline V lookup: CDR1 SQVTM, CDR2 ANQGSEA.

CDR3 loop: CASSLMGSLNTEAFF. The CDR3 region has the DNA TGTGCCAGCAGCTTAATGGGCAGCTTGAACACTGAAGCTTTCTTT. The chain employs TRBV7-9 and TRBJ1-1; D is unclear. Germline V gives CDR1 SEHNR, CDR2 FQNEAQ (reference sequence). With 2 bases removed from V and 0 bases from J, the gap between germline ends came to 10 bases. The CDR3 runs to 15 residues.

The chain links TRBV5-1 to TRBJ2-7; maybe TRBD2 (6 bases). Germline CDR1 and CDR2: SGHRS and YFSETQ. This CDR3 region has 16 residues. Trimming left V 4 bases short and J 1 base short, with 18 bases between. CDR3 protein: CASSARTEEGSYEQYF. CDR3 nucleotides: TGCGCCAGCAGCGCTCGGACGGAGGAGGGTTCCTACGAGCAGTACTTC.

This clonotype has more than one count but fewer than ten. CDR3 coding DNA: TGTGCCAGCAGCTGGGGGGGGGTCTACGAGCAGTACTTC. As protein: CASSWGGVYEQYF. The rearrangement joins TRBV5-5 to TRBJ2-7; 7 bases are a match to TRBD2. Germline V gene lookup returns CDR1 SGHKS and CDR2 YYEKEE (reference sequence). The CDR3 has 13 amino acids. The V gene end was trimmed by 3 bases and the J gene end by 3 bases; junction bases not matched to a gene: 3.

This clonotype was seen many times. The chain uses TRBV20-1 and TRBJ2-5, with 7 bases matching TRBD2. The CDR3 covers 15 residues. The V gene end was trimmed by 0 bases and the J gene end by 4 bases; junction bases not matched to a gene: 8. CDR1 and CDR2 (germline): DFQATT, SNEGSKA (reference sequence). CDR3 region: CSARDPTTSPETQYF. CDR3 nucleotide sequence: TGCAGTGCTAGAGATCCCACGACTAGCCCAGAGACCCAGTACTTC.